The 30 T cell receptor beta chains reported below all come from one sample, sequenced in a study of T cells after yellow fever vaccination. MiXCR was run by TCRdb on the 5' RACE reads, yielding one entry per CDR3 protein. Among about 150,000 distinct CDR3 sequences, 6.2% were seen once, and the ten largest hold roughly 3%. The sample here was CD4+ T cells sorted from PBMCs, taken on the day of the first yellow fever vaccination. The receptors stem from a man between 18 and 35 years old who received the YFV17D yellow fever vaccine.

In this sample, this clonotype turned up many times. This sequence joins TRBV12-3 or TRBV12-4 and TRBJ1-1; tentatively, D is TRBD1 (6 bases). Trimming left V 3 bases short and J 7 bases short, with 12 bases between. The CDR3 loop spans 13 amino acids. The CDR3 protein is CASSFLQGGEAFF. Here the CDR3 DNA reads TGTGCCAGCAGTTTTTTACAGGGCGGTGAAGCTTTCTTT.

At least ten counts were recorded for this clonotype. The V call is TRBV5-6, the J call TRBJ2-7; D gene uncertain. This CDR3 spans 13 amino acids. Germline CDR1 reads SGHDT; CDR2 reads YYEEEE. The V and J ends lost 1 base and 2 bases respectively, with 7 bases between them. The CDR3 DNA is TGTGCCAGCAGCTTGAGCACAACCTACGAGCAGTACTTC. It is translated as CASSLSTTYEQYF.

This clonotype was recorded many times. The rearrangement links TRBV5-1 to TRBJ2-5, with D possibly matching TRBD1 (6 bases). Germline V gives CDR1 SGHRS, CDR2 YFSETQ. This CDR3 contains 14 residues. V was trimmed by 2 bases and J by 2 bases, leaving 10 bases between them. The CDR3 here is CASSFTGPQETQYF. The CDR3, as DNA: TGCGCCAGCAGCTTCACAGGGCCTCAAGAGACCCAGTACTTC.

The table lists this clonotype with a few counts. The chain employs TRBV20-1 and TRBJ2-3, with 13 bases identical to TRBD2. The CDR3 extends over 15 amino acids. J gave up 5 bases and V 6 bases, and 8 bases lay outside the gene matches. From germline, CDR1 is DFQATT and CDR2 SNEGSKA (reference sequence). In nucleotides, the CDR3 is TGCAGTGCCGCTGGGACTAGCGGGGTTGTAGATACGCAGTATTTT. Translating it yields CSAAGTSGVVDTQYF.

This clonotype was observed at least ten times. The genes are TRBV20-1 and TRBJ1-1; D call uncertain. The CDR3 loop spans 14 amino acids. Germline V gives CDR1 DFQATT, CDR2 SNEGSKA (reference sequence). V lost 0 bases and J lost 0, with 8 bases in between. The CDR3 DNA sequence: TGCAGTGCTAGAGAAGCAGTTTTGAACACTGAAGCTTTCTTT. Protein: CSAREAVLNTEAFF.

This rearrangement joins TRBV11-2 to TRBJ2-5, with D possibly matching TRBD1 (6 bases). V gave up 5 bases and J gave up 1 base, with 23 bases separating them. Germline V gives CDR1 SGHAT, CDR2 FQNNGV. The CDR3 sequence is 18 residues long. CDR3 in amino acids: CASSALQGPPGGQETQYF. In DNA form, the CDR3 reads TGTGCCAGCAGCGCACTTCAGGGGCCCCCAGGAGGCCAAGAGACCCAGTACTTC.

The sample holds many counts of this clonotype. The V gene is TRBV5-4, the J gene TRBJ2-3, with D possibly being TRBD2 (5 bases). Germline loops: CDR1 SGHNT, CDR2 YYREEE (reference sequence). The CDR3 loop spans 15 amino acids. V lost 7 bases and J lost 0, with 15 bases in between. CDR3 coding DNA: TGTGCCAGCGGACTGGCGGAGCAGAGCACAGATACGCAGTATTTT. It encodes CASGLAEQSTDTQYF.

The chain couples TRBV14 to TRBJ2-7; 11 nucleotides agree with TRBD1. Germline CDR1 reads SGHDN; CDR2 reads FVKESK. J lost 2 bases, V lost 3 bases, and 3 bases had no gene match. This CDR3 has 15 amino acids. The CDR3: CASSQRGQGAYEQYF. In DNA form, the CDR3 reads TGTGCCAGCAGCCAGCGGGGACAGGGGGCCTACGAGCAGTACTTC.

This clonotype was picked up many times. A read error may produce the germline difference seen at one junction end. V and J are TRBV10-3 and TRBJ1-4; 9 bases fit TRBD1. Germline lookup yields CDR1 ENHRY and CDR2 SYGVKD. This CDR3 spans 15 amino acids. The CDR3: CAISESTGGNGKLFF. In DNA, the CDR3 is TGTGCCATCAGTGAGTCGACAGGGGGGAATGGAAAACTGTTTTTT.

This clonotype showed up many times. The V and J genes are TRBV21-1 and TRBJ1-5; TRBD1, the D gene given by the table, was not confirmed from the DNA. TRBV21-1 is an annotated pseudogene. CDR3 length equals 14 residues. DNA for the CDR3: TGTGCCAGCAGCAAACAAGGGGGGGATCAGCCCCAGCATTTT. Translating it yields CASSKQGGDQPQHF.

This clonotype was observed a handful of times. J is TRBJ2-1 and V is TRBV29-1, with 9 bases that match TRBD2. The V gene end was trimmed by 4 bases and the J gene end by 4 bases; junction bases not matched to a gene: 8. Germline lookup yields CDR1 SQVTM and CDR2 ANQGSEA. The CDR3 covers 15 residues. CDR3 bases: TGCAGCGTTGGTAGTAAGCGGGGGGTTTACAATGAGCAGTTCTTC. Translation: CSVGSKRGVYNEQFF.

There are many counts of this clonotype. The chain recombines TRBV6-5 with TRBJ1-4, with 7 bases identical to TRBD1. The ends lost 8 bases at V and 7 bases at J; junction bases unmatched: 4. Germline V lookup: CDR1 MNHEY, CDR2 SVGAGI. The CDR3 loop spans 12 amino acids. Here the CDR3 reads CASGQGGEKLFF. In DNA, the CDR3 is TGTGCCAGCGGTCAGGGGGGTGAAAAACTGTTTTTT.

About this clonotype itself: A read error is possible here, since a much larger clone lies one base away. CDR3: CASSLKGVNTGELFF. The CDR3 DNA follows: TGTGCCAGCAGCTTGAAGGGGGTAAACACCGGGGAGCTGTTTTTT. The chain has TRBV5-4 and TRBJ2-2, with D maybe TRBD1 (6 bases). Germline CDR1 SGHNT, CDR2 YYREEE (reference sequence). The CDR3 totals 15 residues. V lost 1 base, J lost 2 bases, and 9 bases lay in between.

There are many counts of this clonotype. This chain connects TRBV4-1 to TRBJ2-5; possibly TRBD1 or TRBD2 for D (5 bases each). The CDR3 contains 17 residues. In germline, CDR1 is MGHRA, CDR2 YSYEKL. V was clipped by 0 bases and J by 3 bases, with 17 bases between them. CDR3 in DNA: TGCGCCAGCAGCCAAGAGGCGGACCCCGGGGCGGAAGAGACCCAGTACTTC. Its translation is CASSQEADPGAEETQYF.

This clonotype was detected many times. The chain has TRBV12-3 or TRBV12-4 and TRBJ2-5; perhaps D is TRBD1 or TRBD2 (5 bases each). Trimming cost V 3 bases and J 5 bases, with 10 bases left between them. The CDR3 has 13 residues. CDR3 in amino acids: CASSLGVQETQYF. The CDR3 region has the DNA TGTGCCAGCAGTTTGGGGGTCCAGGAGACCCAGTACTTC.

This clonotype was recorded at least ten times. The V and J genes are TRBV11-3 and TRBJ1-1, with no clear D. The CDR3 is 14 residues long. The ends were cut back, 2 bases at V and 3 bases at J, with 10 bases in the middle. CDR1 is SGHNT and CDR2 is YENEEA in the germline V gene. CDR3 coding DNA: TGTGCCAGCAGCTTATCCTATGGGGACACTGAAGCTTTCTTT. It yields the protein CASSLSYGDTEAFF.

This clonotype was picked up many times. The chain recombines TRBV12-3 or TRBV12-4 with TRBJ1-6; a possible D gene is TRBD1 (6 bases). The CDR3 sequence is 14 residues long. Trimming took 3 bases from V and 11 from J, leaving 14 bases between them. In nucleotides, the CDR3 is TGTGCCAGCAGTTTCAGCCAGGGGATAACACCCCTCCACTTT. Amino acid sequence: CASSFSQGITPLHF.

The CDR3 loop is CASSIQGRTDTQYF. Here the CDR3 DNA reads TGTGCCAGTAGTATTCAGGGGAGGACAGATACGCAGTATTTT. The chain combines TRBV19 with TRBJ2-3; D may be TRBD1 or TRBD2 (6 bases each). This CDR3 is built from 14 residues. Germline CDR1 reads LNHDA; CDR2 reads SQIVND (reference sequence). V shed 3 bases and J shed 3 bases, with 10 bases lying between them.

This clonotype appeared many times. CDR3: CASSSGLAGLNEQFF. The CDR3 coding sequence is TGTGCCAGCAGCTCCGGACTAGCGGGGCTCAATGAGCAGTTCTTC. The V gene is TRBV7-3, the J gene TRBJ2-1, with 12 bases aligning to TRBD2. The CDR3 runs to 15 residues. The V gene's germline CDR1 is SGHTA and CDR2 FQGTGA. Trimming at V came to 4 bases and at J to 6 bases, leaving 4 bases not matched to a gene.

This clonotype was detected many times. V is TRBV5-1 and J is TRBJ1-6; D might be TRBD1 (5 bases). Germline CDR1 reads SGHRS; CDR2 reads YFSETQ. Trimming pared 0 bases from V and 9 bases from J, leaving 19 bases between. The length of the CDR3 is 17 residues. CDR3 in DNA: TGCGCCAGCAGCTTGGCGAAGCGGGGCTCCCCATCTTCACCCCTCCACTTT. Residues: CASSLAKRGSPSSPLHF. Looking up the rest from reference TRBV5-1 and TRBJ1-6 gives the full variable domain: KAGVTQTPRYLIKTRGQQVTLSCSPISGHRSVSWYQQTPGQGLQFLFEYFSETQRNKGNFPGRFSGRQFSNSRSEMNVSTLELGDSALYLCASSLAKRGSPSSPLHFGNGTRLTVT.

This clonotype has ten or more counts. This sequence joins TRBV18 and TRBJ2-2; D is uncertain. The V end was cut by 1 base, the J end by 2 bases, with 8 bases between. This CDR3 has 15 residues. Germline values: CDR1 KGHSH, CDR2 LQKENI. CDR3 sequence: CASSPRSINTGELFF. The CDR3 nucleotides read TGTGCCAGCTCACCACGGTCCATTAACACCGGGGAGCTGTTTTTT.

This clonotype was seen more than once but under ten times. The chain is built from TRBV5-1 and TRBJ2-2; a weak D match, TRBD1 (6 bases). The V end lost 7 bases, the J end lost 0 bases, and 13 bases lay between the germline ends. The CDR3 extends over 15 amino acids. Germline V gene lookup returns CDR1 SGHRS and CDR2 YFSETQ. Here the CDR3 reads CASETGLANTGELFF. The DNA for the CDR3 is TGCGCCAGCGAAACAGGGCTCGCGAACACCGGGGAGCTGTTTTTT.

This clonotype was seen many times. This sequence joins TRBV5-1 and TRBJ1-5; D perhaps matches TRBD1 (6 bases). Between the trimmed V and J ends, which lost 0 bases and 0 bases, there was a span of 7 bases. The CDR3 is made up of 15 amino acids. In germline, CDR1 is SGHRS, CDR2 YFSETQ. DNA of the CDR3: TGCGCCAGCAGCTTGGGGACAGATAGCAATCAGCCCCAGCATTTT. Protein: CASSLGTDSNQPQHF.

The V and J genes are TRBV18 and TRBJ1-2; weak D call: TRBD1 (5 bases). CDR3 length: 15 amino acids. Between the trimmed V and J ends, which lost 3 bases and 4 bases, there was a span of 15 bases. Per germline, CDR1 KGHSH and CDR2 LQKENI. CDR3: CASSPSREASYGYTF. For the CDR3, the DNA is TGTGCCAGCTCACCTAGCAGGGAAGCTTCCTATGGCTACACCTTC. The complete variable domain, with remaining parts taken from reference TRBV18 and TRBJ1-2, reads NAGVMQNPRHLVRRRGQEARLRCSPMKGHSHVYWYRQLPEEGLKFMVYLQKENIIDESGMPKERFSAEFPKEGPSILRIQQVVRGDSAAYFCASSPSREASYGYTFGSGTRLTVV.

The table lists this clonotype with many counts. The chain employs TRBV3-1 and TRBJ2-2; TRBD1 matches 7 bases. CDR1 and CDR2 from the germline V gene are LGHDT and YNNKEL (reference sequence). This CDR3 has 16 residues. The V segment lost 2 bases and the J segment 4 bases; nucleotides outside the gene matches: 7. Here the CDR3 reads CASSQNTGAFTGELFF. The CDR3 region has the DNA TGTGCCAGCAGCCAAAATACAGGGGCCTTCACCGGGGAGCTGTTTTTT. Variable domain in full (rest from reference TRBV3-1 and TRBJ2-2): DTAVSQTPKYLVTQMGNDKSIKCEQNLGHDTMYWYKQDSKKFLKIMFSYNNKELIINETVPNRFSPKSPDKAHLNLHINSLELGDSAVYFCASSQNTGAFTGELFFGEGSRLTVL.

The chain's CDR3 is CASSTKPGHRNLNTQYF. The CDR3 nucleotides are TGTGCCAGCTCTACAAAACCGGGACACAGGAATTTAAATACGCAGTATTTT. V gene TRBV18 combines with J gene TRBJ2-3, with D perhaps matching TRBD1 (6 bases). Between the trimmed V and J ends, which lost 6 bases and 7 bases, there was a span of 26 bases. CDR1 is KGHSH and CDR2 is LQKENI in the germline V gene. The CDR3 has 17 amino acids.

Many counts were recorded for this clonotype. The chain links TRBV5-1 to TRBJ2-5, with TRBD2 matching 11 bases. Germline values: CDR1 SGHRS, CDR2 YFSETQ. The trim removed 5 bases at V and 5 bases at J, leaving 5 bases unmatched. The CDR3 loop spans 14 amino acids. As DNA, the CDR3 is TGCGCCAGCAGTTCTACTAGCGGGGGTGAGACCCAGTACTTC. This codes for CASSSTSGGETQYF.

V usage is TRBV14 and J usage is TRBJ2-3; 9 positions match TRBD2. Trimming took 1 base from V and 0 from J; bases not matched to a gene: 2. Germline-derived CDR1 and CDR2 are SGHDN and FVKESK. This CDR3 spans 16 amino acids. The CDR3: CASSQGGLASTDTQYF. DNA of the CDR3: TGTGCCAGCAGCCAAGGAGGACTAGCGAGCACAGATACGCAGTATTTT.

This clonotype was seen repeatedly, ten times or more. The chain combines TRBV5-6 with TRBJ2-3, with a tentative D call TRBD1 (6 bases). Looked up from germline, CDR1 is SGHDT and CDR2 is YYEEEE. This CDR3 has 12 amino acids. The V gene lost 2 bases and the J gene lost 12 bases, with 13 bases spanning the gap. CDR3 protein: CASSLQGTPQYF. The CDR3 DNA follows: TGTGCCAGCAGCTTACAGGGAACCCCCCAGTATTTT.

This clonotype showed up many times. The chain recombines TRBV5-5 with TRBJ1-2; D might be TRBD1 (5 bases). The CDR3 length is 15 residues. Looked up from germline, CDR1 is SGHKS and CDR2 is YYEKEE (reference sequence). Trimming cost V 0 bases and J 5 bases, with 14 bases left between them. The CDR3 spells CASSLDGTRNYGYTF. CDR3 nucleotides: TGTGCCAGCAGCTTGGACGGGACCCGGAATTATGGCTACACCTTC.